This T cell receptor (beta chain) was captured by sequencing in a study of regulatory T cells in long-lasting Graves disease. The TCR beta library used iRepertoire HTBI primers with Arm-PCR amplification of CDR3. TCRdb re-derived calls from the multiplex PCR reads in MiXCR, one entry per CDR3 protein. The profile covers about 300,000 distinct CDR3 sequences, with 20% to 25% appearing a single time and approximately 53% taken by the ten largest. Time point defined: persistent/refractory GD, antithyroid drugs over 5 years with positive TRAb. RNA from PBMCs was the source of the TCR library. This clonotype was seen repeatedly, ten times or more. Per the germline V gene, CDR1 is GTSNPN and CDR2 is SVGIG (reference sequence). The CDR3 is made up of 13 amino acids. The V end was cut by 7 bases, the J end by 9 bases, with 19 bases between.

The chain couples TRBV30 to TRBJ2-4; D might be TRBD1 or TRBD2, each matching 6 bases. The sample consisted of peripheral blood mononuclear cells (PBMCs), taken when the disease was refractory, from a patient treated with antithyroid drugs. This receptor was taken from a female donor with Graves disease. CDR3 in DNA: TGTGCCTCCGAGGGAGCGGAGGGGGGCATTCAGTACTTC. It yields the protein CASEGAEGGIQYF.